This passage covers 29 T cell receptor beta chains from one sample sequenced in a study of T cell changes during pregnancy in multiple sclerosis. Clones were sequenced by immunoSEQ multiplex PCR, and TCRdb holds only the in-frame ones, with some missing. The sample shows some 49,000 clones, 92% of them seen only once. The specimen comprised CD4+ T cells from peripheral blood mononuclear cells, sampled in the second trimester of pregnancy. These receptor sequences come from a female donor in good health, enrolled as a control in a pregnancy study.

The rearrangement joins TRBV5-4 to TRBJ2-3; a weak D match, TRBD2 (6 bases). In germline, CDR1 is SGHNT, CDR2 YYREEE (reference sequence). The CDR3 contains 11 residues. The V gene lost 7 bases and the J gene lost 9 bases, with 12 bases spanning the gap. For the CDR3, the DNA is TGTGCCAGCGGGGACTCTCCGACGCAGTATTTT. Translation gives CASGDSPTQYF.

The rearrangement links TRBV14 to TRBJ2-5; D possibly corresponds to TRBD1 (5 bases). The CDR3 sequence is 15 residues long. V lost 0 bases and J 1 base, leaving 9 bases between the germline ends. Germline V gene sequence: CDR1 SGHDN, CDR2 FVKESK. The CDR3 here is CASSQDWGPQETQYF. CDR3 bases: TGTGCCAGCAGCCAAGATTGGGGCCCCCAAGAGACCCAGTACTTC. Filled out from reference TRBV14 and TRBJ2-5, the complete variable domain reads EAGVTQFPSHSVIEKGQTVTLRCDPISGHDNLYWYRRVMGKEIKFLLHFVKESKQDESGMPNNRFLAERTGGTYSTLKVQPAELEDSGVYFCASSQDWGPQETQYFGPGTRLLVL.

This clone appeared once. The rearrangement uses TRBV19 and TRBJ1-6; 7 bases match TRBD1. This CDR3 contains 16 residues. The V and J ends lost 6 bases and 2 bases, in that order; junction bases with no gene match: 7. Looked up from germline, CDR1 is LNHDA and CDR2 is SQIVND (reference sequence). The CDR3 sequence: CASRTGQTPYNSPLHF. The CDR3 nucleotides read TGTGCCAGTAGGACGGGACAGACCCCCTATAATTCACCCCTCCACTTT. Full variable domain (outside the CDR3, taken from reference TRBV19 and TRBJ1-6): DGGITQSPKYLFRKEGQNVTLSCEQNLNHDAMYWYRQDPGQGLRLIYYSQIVNDFQKGDIAEGYSVSREKKESFPLTVTSAQKNPTAFYLCASRTGQTPYNSPLHFGNGTRLTVT.

Only one count was recorded for this clone. This chain connects TRBV6-1 to TRBJ1-2; TRBD1 matches 8 bases. The CDR3 is 13 amino acids. V dropped 8 bases and J dropped 5; count of bases not matched to a gene: 7. The germline V gene encodes CDR1 MNHNS and CDR2 SASEGT. CDR3 nucleotide sequence: TGTGCCAGCGAAAAGGACAGGGAATATGGCTACACCTTC. This encodes CASEKDREYGYTF.

This chain connects TRBV18 to TRBJ1-1; 7 bases match TRBD1. The CDR3 has 14 amino acids. The V gene end was trimmed by 6 bases and the J gene end by 2 bases; junction bases not matched to a gene: 6. Germline values: CDR1 KGHSH, CDR2 LQKENI. CDR3 bases: TGTGCCAGCTCCCAACAGGGGAAAAACACTGAAGCTTTCTTT. Translated: CASSQQGKNTEAFF.

The chain couples TRBV25-1 to TRBJ1-1; 9 bases agree with TRBD1. Looked up from germline, CDR1 is MGHDK and CDR2 is SYGVNS. J gave up 4 bases and V 6 bases, and 9 bases lay outside the gene matches. The CDR3 runs to 15 residues. CDR3: CASRPPQGAGTEAFF. CDR3 DNA: TGTGCCAGCAGGCCCCCACAGGGGGCGGGCACTGAAGCTTTCTTT.

The CDR3 region has the DNA TGTGCCAGCAGCGTCCGGACTAGCGGAAGCAATGAGCAGTTCTTC. Its protein product is CASSVRTSGSNEQFF. The J gene is TRBJ2-1, the V gene TRBV9; the match to TRBD2 covers 10 bases. The CDR3 is made up of 15 amino acids. Trimming removed 2 bases from V and 6 bases from J; junction bases left unmatched: 5. Per germline, CDR1 SGDLS and CDR2 YYNGEE.

The rearrangement uses TRBV19 and TRBJ1-1; no reliable D call. The CDR3 has 14 amino acids. Germline-derived CDR1 and CDR2 are LNHDA and SQIVND (reference sequence). V lost 3 bases, J lost 1 base, and 9 bases lay in between. The CDR3 sequence: CASSIQNTNTEAFF. The CDR3 DNA is TGTGCCAGTAGTATCCAGAATACGAACACTGAAGCTTTCTTT.

The chain employs TRBV4-1 and TRBJ2-1; tentatively, D is TRBD1 (6 bases). Germline V gene lookup returns CDR1 MGHRA and CDR2 YSYEKL. V was trimmed by 3 bases and J by 8 bases, leaving 14 bases between them. CDR3 length: 14 residues. The CDR3 DNA sequence: TGCGCCAGCAGCCATCCTGGCAGGGGCTATGAGCAGTTCTTC. Its protein product is CASSHPGRGYEQFF.

The chain employs TRBV5-1 and TRBJ2-1; a weak D match, TRBD1 (6 bases). Looked up from germline, CDR1 is SGHRS and CDR2 is YFSETQ. V was shortened by 3 bases and J by 9 bases, with 13 bases between the two germline ends. This CDR3 contains 13 residues. CDR3: CASSSSGVGEQFF. CDR3 nucleotide sequence: TGCGCCAGCAGCTCCTCAGGGGTCGGTGAGCAGTTCTTC.

V and J are TRBV20-1 and TRBJ1-2; maybe TRBD1 (6 bases). The CDR3 runs to 11 residues. Between the trimmed V and J ends, which lost 1 base and 7 bases, there was a span of 7 bases. Germline V CDR1 and CDR2: DFQATT, SNEGSKA (reference sequence). The CDR3 coding sequence is TGCAGTGCTAGAGGAGGGGGTGGCTACACCTTC. It yields the protein CSARGGGGYTF.

This clone was found a few times. The chain recombines TRBV7-3 with TRBJ2-7; D possibly corresponds to TRBD1 (5 bases). The CDR3 totals 16 residues. Trimming cost V 6 bases and J 2 bases, with 20 bases left between them. Germline V CDR1 and CDR2: SGHTA, FQGTGA. CDR3 DNA: TGTGCCAGCAGTCTCTCCCCTCATCAGACAGCCTACGAGCAGTACTTC. Translated: CASSLSPHQTAYEQYF.

The V gene is TRBV7-9, the J gene TRBJ1-3, with D possibly being TRBD1 (6 bases). There are 13 residues in the CDR3. The ends were cut back, 7 bases at V and 4 bases at J, with 11 bases in the middle. Germline-derived CDR1 and CDR2 are SEHNR and FQNEAQ (reference sequence). The CDR3: CASMGGAGNTIYF. Here the CDR3 DNA reads TGTGCCAGCATGGGGGGGGCCGGAAACACCATATATTTT. The full variable domain, its missing parts supplied by reference TRBV7-9 and TRBJ1-3, is DTGVSQNPRHKITKRGQNVTFRCDPISEHNRLYWYRQTLGQGPEFLTYFQNEAQLEKSRLLSDRFSAERPKGSFSTLEIQRTEQGDSAMYLCASMGGAGNTIYFGEGSWLTVV.

The CDR3 reads CASSLEEVYSPLHF. The CDR3 nucleotides read TGCGCCAGCAGCTTAGAGGAAGTCTATTCACCCCTCCACTTT. J is TRBJ1-6 and V is TRBV5-1; D ambiguous. The CDR3 is 14 residues long. The germline V and J ends were trimmed by 2 bases and 8 bases, with 11 bases remaining between them. The germline CDR1 and CDR2 sequences are SGHRS and YFSETQ.

V and J are TRBV5-1 and TRBJ1-1, with D hard to call. Germline CDR1 and CDR2: SGHRS and YFSETQ. CDR3 length: 17 amino acids. Trimming cost V 2 bases and J 1 base, with 18 bases left between them. The CDR3 coding sequence is TGCGCCAGCAGCTTATTCCGCGGGCAGAAAGAGAACACTGAAGCTTTCTTT. Its protein is CASSLFRGQKENTEAFF.

In its sample, this clone was seen once. The chain recombines TRBV18 with TRBJ1-1; D perhaps matches TRBD1 (5 bases). The CDR3 contains 14 residues. Trimming removed 4 bases at V and 0 bases at J, with 9 bases between. The germline gives CDR1 KGHSH, CDR2 LQKENI. CDR3 amino acids: CASSLGGLNTEAFF. In DNA, the CDR3 is TGTGCCAGCTCACTCGGGGGATTGAACACTGAAGCTTTCTTT. The whole variable domain, filled in from reference TRBV18 and TRBJ1-1, reads NAGVMQNPRHLVRRRGQEARLRCSPMKGHSHVYWYRQLPEEGLKFMVYLQKENIIDESGMPKERFSAEFPKEGPSILRIQQVVRGDSAAYFCASSLGGLNTEAFFGQGTRLTVV.

V usage is TRBV10-3 and J usage is TRBJ1-4; possible D gene TRBD1, 6 bases. This CDR3 is 14 amino acids long. Per germline, CDR1 ENHRY and CDR2 SYGVKD. V dropped 8 bases and J dropped 3 bases, with 13 bases sitting between them. The CDR3 DNA sequence: TGTGCCATCGCCCAGGGGAGCCCTAATGAAAAACTGTTTTTT. Protein product: CAIAQGSPNEKLFF.

The chain is built from TRBV30 and TRBJ2-1; D is possibly TRBD2 (5 bases). Germline V gives CDR1 GTSNPN, CDR2 SVGIG (reference sequence). CDR3 length: 14 residues. The V gene lost 2 bases and the J gene lost 2 bases, with 10 bases spanning the gap. As DNA, the CDR3 is TGTGCCTGGAGTAGGAGGCAAGCCTACAATGAGCAGTTCTTC. Translated, it gives CAWSRRQAYNEQFF.

The chain combines TRBV7-9 with TRBJ2-6; 10 bases map to TRBD1. The germline CDR1 and CDR2 sequences are SEHNR and FQNEAQ (reference sequence). This CDR3 comprises 18 residues. J was trimmed by 2 bases and V by 5 bases; bases with no gene match: 9. The CDR3 coding sequence is TGTGCCAGCAGCCGATGGACAGGGGGAAAGGCTGGGGCCAACGTCCTGACTTTC. This codes for CASSRWTGGKAGANVLTF.

This rearrangement joins TRBV5-5 to TRBJ1-5; D remains unclear. The CDR3 covers 14 residues. The germline V gene has CDR1 SGHKS and CDR2 YYEKEE (reference sequence). The V end lost 0 bases, the J end lost 3 bases, and 7 bases lay between the germline ends. Here the CDR3 DNA reads TGTGCCAGCAGCTTGGTGGCCCCCAATCAGCCCCAGCATTTT. Its translation: CASSLVAPNQPQHF.

The chain employs TRBV30 and TRBJ1-1; D call uncertain. CDR3 length equals 13 residues. CDR1 GTSNPN and CDR2 SVGIG come from the germline V gene (reference sequence). Trimming removed 4 bases from V and 1 base from J, with 10 bases in between. CDR3 DNA sequence: TGTGCCTGGAAAGACAAAACGAACACTGAAGCTTTCTTT. Translated: CAWKDKTNTEAFF.

The chain uses TRBV18 and TRBJ2-3, with 8 bases identical to TRBD2. Germline assignment: CDR1 KGHSH and CDR2 LQKENI. Trimming took 5 bases from V and 6 from J; bases not matched to a gene: 7. This CDR3 contains 14 residues. The CDR3 loop reads CASSMTGGRDTQYF. The DNA for the CDR3 is TGTGCCAGCTCAATGACAGGCGGGAGGGATACGCAGTATTTT.

The chain uses TRBV9 and TRBJ1-5; no clear D. The germline CDR1 and CDR2 sequences are SGDLS and YYNGEE. The V end lost 0 bases, the J end lost 2 bases, and 9 bases lay between the germline ends. The CDR3 consists of 15 residues. This CDR3 is CASSVGGSGNQPQHF. CDR3 coding DNA: TGTGCCAGCAGCGTAGGAGGTTCCGGCAATCAGCCCCAGCATTTT.

The chain employs TRBV27 and TRBJ2-1; 8 positions match TRBD2. Germline CDR1 is MNHEY and CDR2 is SMNVEV (reference sequence). CDR3 size: 16 residues. V lost 5 bases, J lost 3 bases, and 9 bases stayed unmatched. In DNA, the CDR3 is TGTGCCAGCAGTCGTCGCGGGGGGCCCTTCTACAATGAGCAGTTCTTC. It yields the protein CASSRRGGPFYNEQFF.

The count of this clone is one. In DNA, the CDR3 is TGTGCCAACGCAGCGACAGTCAATCAGCCCCAGCATTTT. Protein sequence: CANAATVNQPQHF. The chain joins TRBV10-3 to TRBJ1-5; TRBD1 is a possible D gene (5 bases). CDR1 is ENHRY and CDR2 is SYGVKD in the germline V gene. The CDR3 totals 13 residues. V gave up 10 bases and J gave up 3 bases, with 13 bases separating them.

This clone occurred a few times. V is TRBV27 and J is TRBJ1-1, with a tentative D call TRBD1 (6 bases). The CDR3 extends over 13 amino acids. Germline V gene lookup returns CDR1 MNHEY and CDR2 SMNVEV (reference sequence). Deletions cut 6 bases from V and 3 bases from J, with 11 bases between. CDR3 residues: CASSTGKDTEAFF. Written as DNA, the CDR3 is TGTGCCAGCAGCACAGGGAAAGACACTGAAGCTTTCTTT.

The J gene is TRBJ2-1, the V gene TRBV10-3, with 12 bases lining up with TRBD2. CDR3 length equals 17 residues. Germline V lookup: CDR1 ENHRY, CDR2 SYGVKD. Unmatched junction bases numbered 12, after V lost 7 bases and J lost 5 bases. The CDR3 DNA is TGTGCCATCACTAGACTAGCGGGGGATGGGGTTGACAATGAGCAGTTCTTC. It codes for CAITRLAGDGVDNEQFF.

This clone was observed a single time. The chain recombines TRBV10-3 with TRBJ2-1; TRBD2 matches at 11 bases. The germline V gene has CDR1 ENHRY and CDR2 SYGVKD. The CDR3 sequence is 15 residues long. The V gene end was trimmed by 3 bases and the J gene end by 9 bases; junction bases not matched to a gene: 7. In DNA form, the CDR3 reads TGTGCCATCAGTGACCGACTAGCGGGGACCGGTGAGCAGTTCTTC. Translated, it gives CAISDRLAGTGEQFF.

V gene TRBV30 combines with J gene TRBJ1-6, with no clear D. Germline values: CDR1 GTSNPN, CDR2 SVGIG (reference sequence). This CDR3 has 14 amino acids. With 2 bases removed from V and 10 bases from J, the gap between germline ends came to 15 bases. CDR3 sequence: CAWSPGPGGSPLHF. The CDR3 DNA reads TGTGCCTGGAGTCCCGGGCCCGGAGGATCACCCCTCCACTTT. Complete variable domain (other parts from reference TRBV30 and TRBJ1-6): SQTIHQWPATLVQPVGSPLSLECTVEGTSNPNLYWYRQAAGRGLQLLFYSVGIGQISSEVPQNLSASRPQDRQFILSSKKLLLSDSGFYLCAWSPGPGGSPLHFGNGTRLTVT.